Listed below are T cell receptor beta chains from one sample, sequenced in a study of CD8+CD57+ T cells in acquired aplastic anemia. TCRdb re-called the reads with MiXCR, one entry per CDR3 protein. The sample lists about 180,000 distinct CDR3 sequences; about half were seen once. The sample comprised sorted CD4+, CD8+, or CD8+CD57+ T cells (not recorded which) from PBMCs. The receptors derive from a human donor with aplastic anemia. Each CDR3 is given with its conserved first and last residue. D genes are given only for firm matches. The size of a clone is reported for some rows only, either as once, few or many, or as a class for expanded clones.

V gene	D gene	clone size	J gene	CDR3 DNA	CDR3 protein
TRBV9	TRBD1	-	TRBJ2-7	TGTGCCAGCAGCGTAGGGGACAGGGGGTCCCGTACGTACTTC	CASSVGDRGSRTYF
TRBV19	-	-	TRBJ2-7	TGTGCCAGTAGTACGAGGACCCCGACACACGAGCAGTACTTC	CASSTRTPTHEQYF
TRBV6-5	TRBD2	many	TRBJ2-3	TGTGCCAGCAGTTCAACGGGGGGGCCGATTGCTGCAGATACGCAGTATTTT	CASSSTGGPIAADTQYF
TRBV20-1	TRBD2	-	TRBJ2-2	TGCAGTGCTAGGCGGGGGGAGAACGCGAACACCGGGGAGCTGTTTTTT	CSARRGENANTGELFF
TRBV29-1	-	-	TRBJ2-1	TGCAGCGTTGAAAAGGGACCAAATGAGCAGTTCTTC	CSVEKGPNEQFF
TRBV20-1	-	many	TRBJ2-2	TGCAGTGCCCGACAGCCCACCGGGGAGCTGTTTTTT	CSARQPTGELFF
TRBV24-1	TRBD1	once	TRBJ1-2	TGTGCCACCAGTGATTCCGACAGGGGAACAGGCTACACCTTC	CATSDSDRGTGYTF
TRBV9	-	many	TRBJ2-3	TGTGCCAGCAGCGCCGGACTTTCCCGCACAGATACGCAGTATTTT	CASSAGLSRTDTQYF
TRBV10-2	-	-	TRBJ1-3	TGCGCCAGCAGTGTCTCAGGGGGAAACACCATATATTTT	CASSVSGGNTIYF
TRBV24-1	TRBD1	once	TRBJ2-6	TGTGCCACAGCCACAGGGGCTGGGGCCAACGTCCTGACTTTC	CATATGAGANVLTF
TRBV20-1	TRBD1	-	TRBJ1-2	TGCAGTGCTAGGCGAGGGGGCGGCTATGGCTACACCTTC	CSARRGGGYGYTF
TRBV30	TRBD1	-	TRBJ1-6	TGTGCCTGGCTAAAAGGACAGGGGGCACGATCACCCCTCCACTTT	CAWLKGQGARSPLHF
TRBV9	-	many	TRBJ2-3	TGTGCCAGCAGCGTAAGAGGAGCCACGGGAACAGATACGCAGTATTTT	CASSVRGATGTDTQYF
TRBV5-1	-	many	TRBJ2-3	TGCGCCAGCAGCTTGGCGGGACGGAGCACAGATACGCAGTATTTT	CASSLAGRSTDTQYF
TRBV5-4	-	-	TRBJ2-7	TGTGCCAGCAGCTTGGAAGGCACACGTTCCTACGAGCAGTACTTC	CASSLEGTRSYEQYF
TRBV15	TRBD2	many	TRBJ2-7	TGTGCCACCAGCATCCCTGCGGGGGGGGGAACCTACGAGCAGTACTTC	CATSIPAGGGTYEQYF
TRBV2	TRBD1	-	TRBJ2-1	TGTGCCACCCAACCGGGACAGGGGGCCTACAATGAGCAGTTCTTC	CATQPGQGAYNEQFF
TRBV11-1	TRBD1	-	TRBJ2-1	TGTGCCAGCAGCTTAGCTGGGGGGCAGGGGGCTAATGAGCAGTTCTTC	CASSLAGGQGANEQFF
TRBV7-9	-	many	TRBJ1-1	TGTGCCAGCAGCCCGCTCACTGAAGCTTTCTTT	CASSPLTEAFF
TRBV25-1	TRBD1	few	TRBJ2-7	TGTGCCAGCAGGGACAGGGTCTACGAGCAGTACTTC	CASRDRVYEQYF
TRBV7-8	-	few	TRBJ1-1	TGTGCCAGCAGCGCTTGGGGGGGAGGCCGGATGAACACTGAAGCTTTCTTT	CASSAWGGGRMNTEAFF
TRBV27	-	-	TRBJ1-6	TGTGCCAGCTCCATTTACGGGGATAATTCACCCCTCCACTTT	CASSIYGDNSPLHF